This T cell receptor beta chain was found in a study of cytomegalovirus exposure and HLA in healthy donors. This PCR relied on a set of 60 Vbeta primers and 13 Jbeta primers. Profiling relied on immunoSEQ multiplex PCR, and the TCRdb table lists in-frame clones only, not all of them. The sample's table shows about 160,000 clones. General study findings and limits: A link between a missense DCLRE1C variant and TCR beta V- and J-gene trimming emerged from a later analysis. Some public TCRs appeared in many individuals, while most sequences were rare.

As concerns this clone: Its antigen remains unidentified.

The origin of this receptor is a man aged 30 to 45 in good health and CMV-seronegative. The sequenced sample consisted of PBMCs.

Here the CDR3 DNA reads TGCGCCAGCAGCATTGGGACTAGCGGGAGTTACGAGCAGTACTTC. Translation: CASSIGTSGSYEQYF. The chain employs TRBV5-1 and TRBJ2-7, with 14 bases that match TRBD2. Per germline, CDR1 SGHRS and CDR2 YFSETQ. Trimming took 4 bases from V and 4 from J; bases not matched to a gene: 4. The CDR3 has 15 residues.